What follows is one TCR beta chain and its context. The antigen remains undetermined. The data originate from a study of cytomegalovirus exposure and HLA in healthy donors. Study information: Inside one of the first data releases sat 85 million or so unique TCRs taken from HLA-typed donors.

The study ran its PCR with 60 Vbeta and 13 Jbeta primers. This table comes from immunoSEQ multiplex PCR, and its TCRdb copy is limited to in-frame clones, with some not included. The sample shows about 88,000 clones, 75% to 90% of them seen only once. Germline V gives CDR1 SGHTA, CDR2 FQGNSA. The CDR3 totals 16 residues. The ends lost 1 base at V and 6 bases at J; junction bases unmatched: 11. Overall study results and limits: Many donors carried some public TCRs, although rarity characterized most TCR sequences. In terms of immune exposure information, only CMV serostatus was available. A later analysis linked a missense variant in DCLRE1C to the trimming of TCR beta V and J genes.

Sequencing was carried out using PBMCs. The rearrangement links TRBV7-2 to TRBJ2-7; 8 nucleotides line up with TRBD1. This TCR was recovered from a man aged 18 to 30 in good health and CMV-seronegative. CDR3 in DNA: TGTGCCAGCAGCTTAGTAGTAGGACAGGGTGGAGGCGAGCAGTACTTC. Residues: CASSLVVGQGGGEQYF.